One and the same sample provided the 4 T cell receptor beta chains below, sequenced in a study of blood T cell repertoires in COVID-19. TCRdb keeps only in-frame clones here, not all; method: immunoSEQ multiplex PCR. The sample has 150,000 to 170,000 clones; about 85% are singletons. The material sequenced was peripheral blood. These receptors all stem from a man in his 60s with COVID-19, enrolled during active disease.

V usage is TRBV7-2 and J usage is TRBJ1-3; tentatively, D is TRBD1 (6 bases). Germline V CDR1 and CDR2: SGHTA, FQGNSA. The CDR3 is made up of 14 amino acids. V was trimmed by 2 bases and J by 4 bases, leaving 9 bases between them. The CDR3 DNA sequence: TGTGCCAGCAGCTTAAACAGGGTCGGAAACACCATATATTTT. It specifies CASSLNRVGNTIYF.

V and J are TRBV27 and TRBJ1-5; D is possibly TRBD1 (5 bases). V lost 9 bases to trimming and J lost 1 base, with 16 bases between them. The CDR3 sequence is 15 residues long. Looked up from germline, CDR1 is MNHEY and CDR2 is SMNVEV (reference sequence). This chain's CDR3 is CARRDGRWSNQPQHF. The CDR3, as DNA: TGTGCCAGGCGGGACGGGAGGTGGAGCAATCAGCCCCAGCATTTT.

V and J are TRBV19 and TRBJ1-4; D gene ambiguous. The CDR3 contains 16 residues. Germline V gene sequence: CDR1 LNHDA, CDR2 SQIVND (reference sequence). Trimming removed 5 bases from V and 10 bases from J, with 23 bases in between. This CDR3 is CASSVGLGERVVKLFF. The CDR3 DNA reads TGTGCCAGTAGTGTGGGCCTCGGGGAGAGGGTAGTAAAACTGTTTTTT.

This clone has just one count. The V and J genes are TRBV29-1 and TRBJ1-3; D remains unclear. Germline V lookup: CDR1 SQVTM, CDR2 ANQGSEA. V was cut by 0 bases and J by 3 bases, with 15 bases left in between. CDR3 size: 16 residues. CDR3 sequence: CSVEDLRGLGGNTIYF. The CDR3 DNA follows: TGCAGCGTTGAAGATTTGCGAGGGCTTGGTGGAAACACCATATATTTT. Full variable domain (rest looked up from reference TRBV29-1 and TRBJ1-3): SAVISQKPSRDICQRGTSLTIQCQVDSQVTMMFWYRQQPGQSLTLIATANQGSEATYESGFVIDKFPISRPNLTFSTLTVSNMSPEDSSIYLCSVEDLRGLGGNTIYFGEGSWLTVV.